This paragraph covers one T cell receptor (beta chain) sequence. CDR3 length equals 16 residues. CDR1 SQVTM and CDR2 ANQGSEA come from the germline V gene. Deletions cut 2 bases from V and 9 bases from J, with 25 bases between. Roughly 0.5 to 1 ug RNA was reverse transcribed with random hexamers. Amplification of TCR beta CDR3 spanned 54 Vbeta and 13 Jbeta via immunoSEQ multiplex PCR. TCRdb reprocessed the immunoSEQ multiplex PCR reads with MiXCR, giving one entry per CDR3 protein. The table includes some 100,000 distinct CDR3 sequences, around 97% detected once. The data were obtained in a study of CD8 T cells in Susac syndrome. Sequencing of TCR beta was performed on blood CD8+ and CD4+ T cells. Controls were age- and sex-matched healthy donors. The TEMRA cells underwent FACS enrichment, while the CD8+ and CD4+ T cells underwent negative isolation.

The sample comprised CD4+ T cells from PBMCs. The chain links TRBV29-1 to TRBJ1-2; weak D call: TRBD1 (6 bases). This TCR was sampled from a human donor in good health. In DNA, the CDR3 is TGCAGCGTTGAAAGCTTAACGGTACAGGGCCGTTGGAGCTACACCTTC. Translated, it gives CSVESLTVQGRWSYTF.